This paragraph reports one T cell receptor (beta chain). This entry belongs to a study of blood T cell repertoires in COVID-19. Germline trimming cut 2 bases from V and 5 bases from J; bases unmatched to any gene: 3. Germline V gene sequence: CDR1 MDHEN, CDR2 SYDVKM. This CDR3 region has 15 residues. The table came from immunoSEQ multiplex PCR; TCRdb's copy has only in-frame clones and leaves some out. This table has approximately 110,000 clones, approximately 86% appearing once. The rearrangement links TRBV28 to TRBJ1-4; TRBD1 matches 9 bases. The receptor comes from a woman between 45 and 60 years old with active or convalescent COVID-19. Sequenced: peripheral blood. CDR3 residues: CASSLGGTGNEKLFF. The CDR3 DNA is TGTGCCAGCAGTTTAGGGGGGACAGGGAATGAAAAACTGTTTTTT.